The rows below give T cell receptor beta chains drawn from one sample of a study of blood T cell repertoires in COVID-19. Produced via immunoSEQ multiplex PCR; TCRdb's table is partial and in-frame only. This table holds hundreds of thousands of clones, around nine tenths found once. The sample consisted of peripheral blood. These receptors were obtained from a man aged 65-85 years with acute or convalescent COVID-19. The CDR3 runs from the conserved cysteine through the conserved F or W. The D gene is left open where the match is weak. Clone size is shown for a subset of rows, as once, few, many or a class of expanded clone.

clone size	J gene	D gene	V gene	CDR3 DNA	CDR3 protein
once	TRBJ2-2	-	TRBV7-3	TGTGCCAGCAGCAAGGGACTTACGAACACCGGGGAGCTGTTTTTT	CASSKGLTNTGELFF
-	TRBJ1-3	-	TRBV21-1	TGTGCCAGCAGCACTCAAGGGGAGGCCCACACCATATATTTT	CASSTQGEAHTIYF
once	TRBJ2-1	TRBD2	TRBV29-1	TGCAGCGTTTTTTCCTTGGGACTAGGTTATGAGCAGTTCTTC	CSVFSLGLGYEQFF
-	TRBJ2-2	TRBD2	TRBV7-3	TGTGCCAGCAGCTTAAATGCGGGGGTGGGCACCGGGGAGCTGTTTTTT	CASSLNAGVGTGELFF
-	TRBJ2-5	TRBD1	TRBV11-3	TGTGCCAGCAGCTTAGATCACAACAGGGGGCGGGAGACCCAGTACTTC	CASSLDHNRGRETQYF
-	TRBJ1-3	-	TRBV20-1	TGCAGTGCTAGTGGGCAGGGCGAGGGAAACACCATATATTTT	CSASGQGEGNTIYF
once	TRBJ1-2	-	TRBV19	TGTGCCAGTAGTTGGAAGACAGATTCTAACTATGGCTACACCTTC	CASSWKTDSNYGYTF
-	TRBJ2-3	-	TRBV4-3	TGCGCCAGCAGCCAGGTGTTTAGTGACACAGATACGCAGTATTTT	CASSQVFSDTDTQYF
-	TRBJ1-4	TRBD1	TRBV6-2/TRBV6-3	TGTGCCAGCAGTTTCGGACAGGGGGCGTACCAAAAACTGTTTTTT	CASSFGQGAYQKLFF
-	TRBJ1-5	-	TRBV6-5	TGTGCCAGCAGAAGGACAGCCTTCCAGCCCCAGCATTTT	CASRRTAFQPQHF
-	TRBJ1-3	-	TRBV5-1	TGCGCCAGCAGCTTTACGGGAGAGAGCTCTGGAAACACCATATATTTT	CASSFTGESSGNTIYF
-	TRBJ2-4	TRBD1	TRBV18	TGTGCCAGCTCACCCGGACAGGGGGCGAACATTCAGTACTTC	CASSPGQGANIQYF
once	TRBJ2-3	TRBD1	TRBV7-2	TGTGCCAGCAGTGGGACAGGCACAGATACGCAGTATTTT	CASSGTGTDTQYF
-	TRBJ2-2	-	TRBV7-2	TGTGCCAGCAGCGTATACCGGGCCGGGGAGCTGTTTTTT	CASSVYRAGELFF
-	TRBJ2-7	-	TRBV15	TGTGCCACCAGCCCACGTCCAGGGGAGCAGTACTTC	CATSPRPGEQYF
-	TRBJ2-1	-	TRBV5-1	TGCGCCAGCAGCCCCGGGACACCATTGGGTGAGCAGTTCTTC	CASSPGTPLGEQFF
few	TRBJ2-6	TRBD2	TRBV19	TGTGCCAGTAGTATAATGGCTAGCGGTTACTTCTCTGGGGCCAACGTCCTGACTTTC	CASSIMASGYFSGANVLTF
-	TRBJ2-1	TRBD1	TRBV7-2	TGTGCCTGCCACAGGACAGGAGAAAGGGGGGAGCAGTTCTTC	CACHRTGERGEQFF
-	TRBJ2-1	TRBD2	TRBV11-3	TGTGCCAGCAGCCCGACTAGCGGGAGCTCCTACAATGAGCAGTTCTTC	CASSPTSGSSYNEQFF
-	TRBJ2-4	-	TRBV2	TGTGCCAGCAGTTCGGGGCTAGCGAACATTCAGTACTTC	CASSSGLANIQYF
-	TRBJ2-1	TRBD1	TRBV28	TGTGCCAGCAGCGTTGACAGGGGGGGTATTGGTGAGCAGTTCTTC	CASSVDRGGIGEQFF
few	TRBJ2-1	-	TRBV7-8	TGTGCCAGCAGCTTTAGACGGGTAGGTTCAACGAATTACAATGAGCAGTTCTTC	CASSFRRVGSTNYNEQFF
-	TRBJ2-1	-	TRBV7-2	TGTGCCAGCAGCCCCCTGAGGGGGTGGAATGAGCAGTTCTTC	CASSPLRGWNEQFF
-	TRBJ1-5	-	TRBV9	TGTGCCAGCAGCGTAAACGGAGGAAAGTATCAGCCCCAGCATTTT	CASSVNGGKYQPQHF
few	TRBJ1-5	-	TRBV4-3	TGCGCCAGCAGCCAACAGACAGGACACAATCAGCCCCAGCATTTT	CASSQQTGHNQPQHF
-	TRBJ2-1	TRBD1	TRBV5-1	TGCGCCAGCAGCGCCGGACAGGGGGCAGGCGAGCAGTTCTTC	CASSAGQGAGEQFF
-	TRBJ1-1	-	TRBV18	TGTGCCAGCTCACCCAGACAGGAGGTCACTGAAGCTTTCTTT	CASSPRQEVTEAFF
-	TRBJ1-2	TRBD1	TRBV28	TGTGCCAGCCACTCGACAGGGGGCGTCTATGGCTACACCTTC	CASHSTGGVYGYTF
-	TRBJ2-3	TRBD1	TRBV7-9	TGTGCCAGCAGCTTAGGGACAGGATACACAGATACGCAGTATTTT	CASSLGTGYTDTQYF
-	TRBJ1-1	-	TRBV28	TGTGCCAGCAGTTTCGGGGTGGCCACTGAAGCTTTCTTT	CASSFGVATEAFF
-	TRBJ2-1	TRBD2	TRBV7-9	TGTGCCAGCAGCTTAGGACTAGCGGAGCCGTACAATGAGCAGTTCTTC	CASSLGLAEPYNEQFF
few	TRBJ1-5	-	TRBV12-3/TRBV12-4	TGTGCCAGCAGTTTGATTAGGGGGCCCCAGCATTTT	CASSLIRGPQHF
-	TRBJ2-5	-	TRBV7-2	TGTGCCAGCGGGCAGACGACGTACCAAGAGACCCAGTACTTC	CASGQTTYQETQYF
-	TRBJ2-2	-	TRBV3-1/TRBV3-2	TGTGCCAGCAGCCACTTTCAGGGAACCGGGGAGCTGTTTTTT	CASSHFQGTGELFF
-	TRBJ2-3	-	TRBV9	TGTGCCAGCAGCGTAGGTAGGGGCTCAGATACGCAGTATTTT	CASSVGRGSDTQYF
-	TRBJ1-2	-	TRBV13	TGTGCCAGCAGCTTGACAGGCAACTATGGCTACACCTTC	CASSLTGNYGYTF
-	TRBJ2-7	-	TRBV15	TGTGCCACCAGCGATGGCCTAGTGAGCTCCTACGAGCAGTACTTC	CATSDGLVSSYEQYF
once	TRBJ1-2	TRBD1	TRBV10-3	TGTGCCATCAGTGAGTCTAGACAGGGAGGCGATGGCTACACCTTC	CAISESRQGGDGYTF
-	TRBJ2-7	TRBD2	TRBV19	TGTGCCAGTGGTCGACTAGCGGGCTCCTACGAGCAGTACTTC	CASGRLAGSYEQYF
-	TRBJ1-4	TRBD1	TRBV5-1	TGCGCCAGCAGCTTCGGGACAGTTGAGGAAAAACTGTTTTTT	CASSFGTVEEKLFF
-	TRBJ2-7	TRBD2	TRBV3-1/TRBV3-2	TGTGCCACAGAGCGGGGGGGCGGTAGGAACGAGCAGTACTTC	CATERGGGRNEQYF
-	TRBJ2-7	TRBD1	TRBV3-1/TRBV3-2	TGTGCCAGCAGCCAGAGTCGACAGGGCCAGCGGGAGCAGTACTTC	CASSQSRQGQREQYF
few	TRBJ1-2	TRBD1	TRBV9	TGTGCCAGCAGCGTCACACAGGGGATGGCCTCAGGCTACACCTTC	CASSVTQGMASGYTF
-	TRBJ1-2	-	TRBV4-3	TGCGCCAGCAGCCACGGGGAAAGATATGGCTACACCTTC	CASSHGERYGYTF
-	TRBJ1-5	-	TRBV28	TGTGCCAGCACTCTACGGGATCAGCCCCAGCATTTT	CASTLRDQPQHF
-	TRBJ1-2	-	TRBV2	TGTGCCAGCAGTGTTCAGGGAACGGTCGGCTACACCTTC	CASSVQGTVGYTF
-	TRBJ2-7	-	TRBV7-2	TGTGCCAGCACCCCAGATTCCTACGAGCAGTACTTC	CASTPDSYEQYF
once	TRBJ2-7	-	TRBV20-1	TGCAGTGCTAGTGAGGGGCTCTCCTACGAGCAGTACTTC	CSASEGLSYEQYF
-	TRBJ2-5	TRBD1	TRBV28	TGTGCCAGCAGCCGGAACAGGGGGAGGCAAGAGACCCAGTACTTC	CASSRNRGRQETQYF
once	TRBJ1-2	-	TRBV27	TGTGCCAGCAGTTTAACCGAGGGATATGGCTACACCTTC	CASSLTEGYGYTF
-	TRBJ2-5	TRBD2	TRBV5-1	TGCGCCAGCAGCTTGGCCGGGACTAGCGGGGGACAAGAGACCCAGTACTTC	CASSLAGTSGGQETQYF
-	TRBJ2-5	-	TRBV12-3/TRBV12-4	TGTGCCAGCAGTTTATTAGCGGTGGGGACCCAGTACTTC	CASSLLAVGTQYF
-	TRBJ1-1	-	TRBV7-2	TGTGCCAGCAGGCCAAACAGGGATTTTGAAGCTTTCTTT	CASRPNRDFEAFF
-	TRBJ2-1	-	TRBV5-1	TGCGCCAGCAGCTTGCTCGGAGGGAGCCCCTACAATGAGCAGTTCTTC	CASSLLGGSPYNEQFF
-	TRBJ2-3	-	TRBV7-2	TGTGCCAGCAGCTTAACAGGGCACGGCACAGATACGCAGTATTTT	CASSLTGHGTDTQYF